One sample yielded the 22 T cell receptor beta chains listed below, sequenced in a study of blood T cell repertoires in COVID-19. Produced via immunoSEQ multiplex PCR; TCRdb's table is partial and in-frame only. This sample yields fewer than 200,000 clones, of which 76% are seen a single time; 3% to 4.5% belongs to the top ten. What was sequenced was peripheral blood. The receptors were gathered from a woman older than 75 with acute or convalescent COVID-19.

This clone has just a few counts. The V gene is TRBV18, the J gene TRBJ1-1; D is undetermined. Germline V gene lookup returns CDR1 KGHSH and CDR2 LQKENI. Trimming stripped 2 bases from V and 7 bases from J, with 8 bases between. The CDR3 covers 12 residues. CDR3 sequence: CASSPGRFEAFF. Here the CDR3 DNA reads TGTGCCAGCTCACCAGGGAGGTTTGAAGCTTTCTTT.

The genes are TRBV30 and TRBJ1-6, with TRBD1 matching 7 bases. The CDR3 spans 15 residues. Per the germline V gene, CDR1 is GTSNPN and CDR2 is SVGIG (reference sequence). V gave up 3 bases and J gave up 7 bases; unmatched junction bases: 9. Written as DNA, the CDR3 is TGTGCCTGGAGGGCAAAACCAGGGGGGAATTCACCCCTCCACTTT. Its protein is CAWRAKPGGNSPLHF.

This clone has at least ten counts. The rearrangement links TRBV9 to TRBJ1-1, with TRBD1 identical over 8 bases. This CDR3 spans 17 amino acids. V trimming: 0 bases; J trimming: 0 bases; junction bases outside the gene matches: 7. Germline V gives CDR1 SGDLS, CDR2 YYNGEE. The CDR3 sequence: CASSVAKNRGMNTEAFF. The CDR3 region has the DNA TGTGCCAGCAGCGTAGCTAAAAACAGGGGGATGAACACTGAAGCTTTCTTT.

The CDR3 coding sequence is TGTGCTAGTGGTCTTGGCGGGGGGGCCGGGTTTGAGCAGTTCTTC. This gives the protein CASGLGGGAGFEQFF. V gene TRBV12-5 combines with J gene TRBJ2-1, with 9 bases fitting TRBD2. Trimming at V came to 5 bases and at J to 9 bases, leaving 11 bases not matched to a gene. CDR1 is LGHNT and CDR2 is FRNRAP in the germline V gene. The CDR3 is made up of 15 amino acids.

The chain has TRBV2 and TRBJ2-7; D gene ambiguous. Germline V lookup: CDR1 SNHLY, CDR2 FYNNEI. V dropped 4 bases and J dropped 3 bases, with 4 bases sitting between them. The CDR3 runs to 11 residues. This CDR3 reads CASSVLYEQYF. The CDR3 DNA reads TGTGCCAGCAGTGTCCTCTACGAGCAGTACTTC.

This chain links TRBV7-3 with TRBJ1-1; possibly TRBD1 for D (6 bases). This CDR3 is 13 amino acids long. Looked up from germline, CDR1 is SGHTA and CDR2 is FQGTGA. Trimming removed 5 bases at V and 5 bases at J, with 12 bases between. The DNA for the CDR3 is TGTGCCAGCAGCCTGGTAACAGGGACTGAAGCTTTCTTT. Its protein is CASSLVTGTEAFF.

V and J are TRBV3-1 (or the pseudogene TRBV3-2) and TRBJ2-1, with 7 nucleotides matching TRBD1. The germline V gene has CDR1 LGHDT and CDR2 YNNKEL (reference sequence). The CDR3 totals 17 residues. The ends lost 1 base at V and 7 bases at J; junction bases unmatched: 13. The CDR3 sequence is CASSQARTGPLLNEQFF. DNA of the CDR3: TGTGCCAGCAGCCAAGCCCGGACAGGCCCACTATTGAATGAGCAGTTCTTC.

The chain employs TRBV30 and TRBJ1-2, with 7 bases matching TRBD1. Unmatched junction bases numbered 6, after V lost 0 bases and J lost 5 bases. CDR3 length: 14 residues. Germline assignment: CDR1 GTSNPN and CDR2 SVGIG (reference sequence). The CDR3 loop is CAWSVPGTAYGYTF. The CDR3 DNA reads TGTGCCTGGAGTGTCCCCGGGACAGCGTATGGCTACACCTTC. The variable domain in full, completed from reference TRBV30 and TRBJ1-2, reads SQTIHQWPATLVQPVGSPLSLECTVEGTSNPNLYWYRQAAGRGLQLLFYSVGIGQISSEVPQNLSASRPQDRQFILSSKKLLLSDSGFYLCAWSVPGTAYGYTFGSGTRLTVV.

The DNA for the CDR3 is TGTGCCAGCAGTACCCAGGGGGCGGGCTATGGCTACACCTTC. This translates into CASSTQGAGYGYTF. This chain uses TRBV2 with TRBJ1-2; 8 bases are a match to TRBD1. There are 14 residues in the CDR3. V was pared by 5 bases and J by 4 bases, with 6 bases of the junction left unmatched. Germline values: CDR1 SNHLY, CDR2 FYNNEI.

About this clone: Other DNA sequences in the sample encode the same CDR3. This chain uses TRBV3-1 (or the pseudogene TRBV3-2) with TRBJ2-1, with a possible D match to TRBD1 (6 bases). Germline V lookup: CDR1 LGHDT, CDR2 YNNKEL (reference sequence). This CDR3 spans 15 amino acids. Trimming stripped 2 bases from V and 0 bases from J, with 8 bases between. The CDR3 DNA reads TGTGCCAGCAGCCAATTAGGGGGCTCCTACAATGAGCAGTTCTTC. It encodes CASSQLGGSYNEQFF.

This sequence joins TRBV6-6 and TRBJ1-1; unclear D gene. The CDR3 length is 13 residues. V lost 5 bases and J lost 6, with 13 bases in between. The germline gives CDR1 MNHNY, CDR2 SVGAGI (reference sequence). The CDR3: CASSKPKISEAFF. The DNA of the CDR3 is TGTGCCAGCAGTAAACCTAAAATATCTGAAGCTTTCTTT.

CDR3 loop: CASSHDARLSPLHF. The CDR3 DNA is TGTGCCAGCAGCCACGACGCGCGACTTTCACCCCTCCACTTT. The V and J genes are TRBV7-9 and TRBJ1-6; D uncertain. V was shortened by 5 bases and J by 9 bases, with 14 bases between the two germline ends. Germline-derived CDR1 and CDR2 are SEHNR and FQNEAQ (reference sequence). The CDR3 has 14 residues.

This clone was picked up a small number of times. V is TRBV7-9 and J is TRBJ2-2, with a tentative D call TRBD2 (5 bases). The CDR3 spans 14 residues. V lost 11 bases and J 6 bases, leaving 19 bases between the germline ends. Germline CDR1 and CDR2: SEHNR and FQNEAQ (reference sequence). Written as DNA, the CDR3 is TGTGCCTTACGACCCGGGATTGGGCCCGGGGAGCTGTTTTTT. Translation: CALRPGIGPGELFF.

V usage is TRBV30 and J usage is TRBJ2-7; TRBD1 matches 7 bases. The CDR3 is 13 residues long. V was clipped by 2 bases and J by 2 bases; unmatched bases: 3. CDR1 and CDR2 (germline): GTSNPN, SVGIG (reference sequence). CDR3: CAWSYQGAYEQYF. In DNA, the CDR3 is TGTGCCTGGAGTTACCAGGGGGCCTACGAGCAGTACTTC.

This chain uses TRBV10-1 with TRBJ2-1, with D uncertain. The CDR3 is 15 amino acids. The germline gives CDR1 WNHNN, CDR2 SYGVQD (reference sequence). Trimming shortened V by 0 bases and J by 4 bases, and 10 bases separated the two germline ends. The CDR3 protein is CASSESSEPYNEQFF. CDR3 nucleotide sequence: TGCGCCAGCAGTGAGTCGTCGGAGCCGTACAATGAGCAGTTCTTC.

In regard to this clone: A junction end diverges from the germline sequence, so it may reflect a read error. The chain has TRBV6-5 and TRBJ2-7, with 9 bases matching TRBD2. The CDR3 consists of 11 residues. Per germline, CDR1 MNHEY and CDR2 SVGAGI. CDR3: CLAGSSYEQYF. CDR3 nucleotides: TGCCTAGCGGGGAGCTCCTACGAGCAGTACTTC.

In its sample, this clone was seen a few times. Other nucleotide sequences from this sample produce the same CDR3. The chain employs TRBV12-3 or TRBV12-4 and TRBJ1-1; D is unresolved. Trimming left V 3 bases short and J 5 bases short, with 4 bases between. This CDR3 has 11 residues. CDR3 in amino acids: CASSLSTEAFF. CDR3 DNA: TGTGCCAGCAGTTTGTCAACTGAAGCTTTCTTT.

This clone was counted between two and nine times. The CDR3 coding sequence is TGTGCCAGCAGCTTAAGAGCGAACACCGGGGAGCTGTTTTTT. Amino acid sequence: CASSLRANTGELFF. The chain employs TRBV7-3 and TRBJ2-2, with D unresolved. Looked up from germline, CDR1 is SGHTA and CDR2 is FQGTGA. The CDR3 runs 14 residues. The germline V and J ends were trimmed by 1 base and 0 bases, with 3 bases remaining between them.

The chain combines TRBV7-2 with TRBJ2-7, with D possibly matching TRBD1 (7 bases). Per the germline V gene, CDR1 is SGHTA and CDR2 is FQGNSA. Between the trimmed V and J ends, which lost 5 bases and 3 bases, there was a span of 23 bases. The CDR3 totals 17 residues. The CDR3 is CASSPQGGPLAHYEQYF. CDR3 bases: TGTGCCAGCAGCCCTCAGGGGGGCCCCCTGGCCCACTACGAGCAGTACTTC.

The chain is built from TRBV10-3 and TRBJ1-1, with D maybe TRBD1 (5 bases). The CDR3 totals 14 residues. Trimming took 2 bases from V and 5 from J, leaving 12 bases between them. Germline CDR1 ENHRY, CDR2 SYGVKD. In DNA form, the CDR3 reads TGTGCCATCAGTGAGGTCGAAGGGGTGACTGAAGCTTTCTTT. The encoded protein is CAISEVEGVTEAFF.

The chain combines TRBV4-2 with TRBJ1-1; no firm D call. Germline V gives CDR1 LGHNA, CDR2 YNFKEQ. This CDR3 spans 14 amino acids. V was shortened by 5 bases and J by 0 bases, with 10 bases between the two germline ends. The CDR3 loop reads CASSVEGMNTEAFF. The CDR3 DNA sequence: TGTGCCAGCAGCGTTGAGGGAATGAACACTGAAGCTTTCTTT.

The rearrangement links TRBV9 to TRBJ2-1; D might be TRBD2 (5 bases). The ends were cut back, 4 bases at V and 2 bases at J, with 19 bases in the middle. The CDR3 has 17 amino acids. Germline loops: CDR1 SGDLS, CDR2 YYNGEE. The CDR3 DNA reads as TGTGCCAGCAGCCCTTCACCTTTGGAGGATCCCTACAATGAGCAGTTCTTC. Translating gives CASSPSPLEDPYNEQFF.